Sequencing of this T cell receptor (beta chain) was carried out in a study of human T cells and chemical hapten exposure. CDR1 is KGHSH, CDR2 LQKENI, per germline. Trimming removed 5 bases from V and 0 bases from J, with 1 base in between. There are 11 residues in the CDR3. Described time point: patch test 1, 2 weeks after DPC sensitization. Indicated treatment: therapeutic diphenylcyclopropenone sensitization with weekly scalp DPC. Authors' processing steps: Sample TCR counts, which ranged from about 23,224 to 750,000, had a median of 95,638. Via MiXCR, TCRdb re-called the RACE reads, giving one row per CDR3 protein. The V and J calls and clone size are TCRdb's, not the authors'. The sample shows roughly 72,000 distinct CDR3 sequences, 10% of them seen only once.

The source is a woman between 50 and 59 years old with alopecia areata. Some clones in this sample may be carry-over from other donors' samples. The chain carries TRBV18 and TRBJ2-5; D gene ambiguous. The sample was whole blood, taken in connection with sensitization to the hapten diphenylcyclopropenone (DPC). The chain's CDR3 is CASSYQETQYF. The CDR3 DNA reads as TGTGCCAGCTCATACCAAGAGACCCAGTACTTC.